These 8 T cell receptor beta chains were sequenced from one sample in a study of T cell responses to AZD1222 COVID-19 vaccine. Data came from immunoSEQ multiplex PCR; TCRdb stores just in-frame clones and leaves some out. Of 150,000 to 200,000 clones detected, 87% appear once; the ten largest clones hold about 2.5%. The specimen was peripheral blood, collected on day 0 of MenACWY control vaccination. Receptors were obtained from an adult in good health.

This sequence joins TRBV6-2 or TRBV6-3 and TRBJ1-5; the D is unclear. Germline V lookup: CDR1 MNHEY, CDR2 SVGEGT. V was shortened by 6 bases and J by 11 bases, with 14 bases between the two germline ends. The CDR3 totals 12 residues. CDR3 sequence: CASSNPRSSQHF. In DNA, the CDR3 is TGTGCCAGCAGCAACCCCCGGTCTTCCCAGCATTTT.

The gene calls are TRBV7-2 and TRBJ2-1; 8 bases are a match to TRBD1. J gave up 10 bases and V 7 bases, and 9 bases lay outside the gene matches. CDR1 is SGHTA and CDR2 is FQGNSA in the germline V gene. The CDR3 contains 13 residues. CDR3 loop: CASTINRDREQFF. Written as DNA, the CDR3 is TGTGCCAGCACCATTAACCGGGACAGGGAGCAGTTCTTC.

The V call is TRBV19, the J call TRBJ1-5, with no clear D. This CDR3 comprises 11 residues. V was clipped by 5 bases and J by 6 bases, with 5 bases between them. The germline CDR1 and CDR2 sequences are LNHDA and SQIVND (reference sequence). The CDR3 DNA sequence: TGTGCCAGTAGTTTGGGTCAGCCCCAGCATTTT. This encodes CASSLGQPQHF. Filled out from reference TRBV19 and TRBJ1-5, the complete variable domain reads DGGITQSPKYLFRKEGQNVTLSCEQNLNHDAMYWYRQDPGQGLRLIYYSQIVNDFQKGDIAEGYSVSREKKESFPLTVTSAQKNPTAFYLCASSLGQPQHFGDGTRLSIL.

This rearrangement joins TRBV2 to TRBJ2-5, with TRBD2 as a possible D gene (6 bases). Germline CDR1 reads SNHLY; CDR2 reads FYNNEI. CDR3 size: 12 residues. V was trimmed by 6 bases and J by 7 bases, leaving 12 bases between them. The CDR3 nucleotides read TGTGCCAGCAGCCGACCGGAGGGGACCCAGTACTTC. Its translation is CASSRPEGTQYF.

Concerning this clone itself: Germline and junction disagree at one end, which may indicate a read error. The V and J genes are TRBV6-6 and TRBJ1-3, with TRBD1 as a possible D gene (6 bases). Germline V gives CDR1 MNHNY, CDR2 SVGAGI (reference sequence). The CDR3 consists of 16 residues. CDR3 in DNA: TGTACCAGCAGCCCCGACAGGAACCTTCGTGGAAACACCATATATTTT. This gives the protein CTSSPDRNLRGNTIYF.

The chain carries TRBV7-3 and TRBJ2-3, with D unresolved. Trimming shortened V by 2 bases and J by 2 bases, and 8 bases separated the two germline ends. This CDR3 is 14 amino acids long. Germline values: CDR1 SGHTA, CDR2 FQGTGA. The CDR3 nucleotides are TGTGCCAGCAGCTTAGGAGCTGCCACAGATACGCAGTATTTT. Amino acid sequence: CASSLGAATDTQYF.

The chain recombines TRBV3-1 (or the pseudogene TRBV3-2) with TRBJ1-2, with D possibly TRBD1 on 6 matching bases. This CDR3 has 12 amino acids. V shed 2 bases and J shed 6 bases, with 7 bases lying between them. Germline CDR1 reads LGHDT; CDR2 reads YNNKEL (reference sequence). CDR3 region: CASSQQGNGYTF. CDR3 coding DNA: TGTGCCAGCAGCCAACAGGGGAATGGCTACACCTTC.

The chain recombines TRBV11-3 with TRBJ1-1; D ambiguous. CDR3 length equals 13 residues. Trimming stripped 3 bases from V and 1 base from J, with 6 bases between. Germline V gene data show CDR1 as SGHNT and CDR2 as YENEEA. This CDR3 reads CASSFERNTEAFF. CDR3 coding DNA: TGTGCCAGCAGCTTCGAGAGGAACACTGAAGCTTTCTTT.